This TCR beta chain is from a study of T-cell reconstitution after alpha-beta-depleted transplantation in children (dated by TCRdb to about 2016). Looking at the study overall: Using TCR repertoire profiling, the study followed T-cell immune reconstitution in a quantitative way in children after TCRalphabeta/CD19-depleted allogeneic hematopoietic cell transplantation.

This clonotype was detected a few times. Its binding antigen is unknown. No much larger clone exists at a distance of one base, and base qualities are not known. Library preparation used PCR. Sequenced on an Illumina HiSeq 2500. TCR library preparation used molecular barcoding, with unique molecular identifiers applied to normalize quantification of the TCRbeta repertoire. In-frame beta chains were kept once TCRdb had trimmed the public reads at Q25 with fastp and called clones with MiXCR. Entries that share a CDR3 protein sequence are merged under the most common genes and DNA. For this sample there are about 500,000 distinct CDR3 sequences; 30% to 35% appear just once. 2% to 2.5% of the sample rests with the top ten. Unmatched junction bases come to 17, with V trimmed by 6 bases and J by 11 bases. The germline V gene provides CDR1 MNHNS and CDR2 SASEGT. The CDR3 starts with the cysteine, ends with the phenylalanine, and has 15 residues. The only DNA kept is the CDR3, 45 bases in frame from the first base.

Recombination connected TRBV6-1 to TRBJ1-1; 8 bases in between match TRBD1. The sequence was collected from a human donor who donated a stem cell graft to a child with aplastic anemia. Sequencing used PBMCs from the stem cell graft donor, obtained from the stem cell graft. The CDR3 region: CASSSRAGGWGGAFF. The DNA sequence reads TGTGCCAGCAGCTCCCGGGCAGGGGGCTGGGGGGGCGCTTTCTTT.